This TCR beta chain was sequenced during a study of vaccination and CD4 T cells after COVID-19. Per the germline V gene, CDR1 is WNHNN and CDR2 is SYGVQD (reference sequence). There are 14 residues in the CDR3. V was pared by 5 bases and J by 3 bases, with 10 bases between. Treatment of the sample: roughly ten-day PBMC culture with coronavirus spike peptide pools or control peptides (ViraFEST assay). ViraFEST used peptide pools to expand antigen-specific T cells before TCR sequencing. Culture proceeded for about ten days, and CD4+ T cells were then isolated by negative selection. Comments on this clonotype: Its antigen remains unknown.

Researchers used the Oncomine TCR Beta short-read assay to sequence DNA from cultured CD4+ T cells. TCRdb passed the PCR reads through MiXCR, listing each CDR3 protein once. The table includes some 10,000 distinct CDR3 sequences, over 60% detected once. This sequence originates from a human donor who had recovered from COVID-19. The chain joins TRBV10-1 to TRBJ2-2; maybe TRBD1 (6 bases). The sample was CD4+ T cells from blood, cultured in vitro. The CDR3 sequence is CASSPGAHTGELFF. CDR3 DNA sequence: TGCGCCAGCAGTCCAGGGGCCCACACCGGGGAGCTGTTTTTT.